This TCR beta chain was captured in a study of blood T cell repertoires in COVID-19. About the study: The cDNA or gDNA used as material had been derived from T cells, B-cell-depleted T cells, or PBMCs.

Sequenced by immunoSEQ multiplex PCR; TCRdb stores in-frame clones only, minus some. The repertoire includes about 180,000 clones, roughly 85% of them detected once, and approximately 9% sits in the top ten. The V end lost 3 bases, the J end lost 5 bases, and 11 bases lay between the germline ends. The germline V gene has CDR1 MNHNS and CDR2 SASEGT. The CDR3 runs to 14 residues. The rearrangement links TRBV6-1 to TRBJ1-5, with D possibly being TRBD1 (6 bases). Sequencing was performed on PBMCs or T cells enriched from blood (not recorded which). This TCR came from a woman between 18 and 29 years old who had recovered from COVID-19. CDR3 amino acids: CASSESSGDQPQHF. The CDR3 DNA is TGTGCCAGCAGTGAGTCCTCAGGGGATCAGCCCCAGCATTTT.